This TCR beta chain was found in a study of post-analysis software for immune sequencing data. Study results and caveats: Normalized Chao1 diversity was significantly lower in multiple sclerosis patients than in controls. Patients had higher frequencies than controls of roughly five TRBV segments, including TRBV5-6, TRBV5-1 and TRBV20-1.

Germline V lookup: CDR1 DFQATT, CDR2 SNEGSKA (reference sequence). The V and J ends lost 6 bases and 8 bases, in that order; junction bases with no gene match: 12. The CDR3 is 15 amino acids. Built from TCR beta cDNA, the libraries had unique molecular identifiers in them. TCRdb re-called the PCR reads with MiXCR, one entry per CDR3 protein. The sample yields about 540,000 distinct CDR3 sequences, about a third seen once. This clonotype was seen a handful of times. No antigen is known for it. This chain links TRBV20-1 with TRBJ2-1, with 11 bases that match TRBD2. The source is a girl aged 2-17 years with multiple sclerosis. Sequencing used blood. CDR3 sequence: CSAILLAGGGDEQFF. DNA of the CDR3: TGCAGTGCCATACTCCTAGCGGGGGGTGGGGATGAGCAGTTCTTC.